The rows below give T cell receptor beta chains drawn from one sample of a study of T cell responses to AZD1222 COVID-19 vaccine. Data came from immunoSEQ multiplex PCR; TCRdb stores just in-frame clones and leaves some out. The data hold approximately 150,000 clones, with approximately 86% observed a single time. Sequences were derived from peripheral blood, sampled 28 days after the second AZD1222 dose. The source of these receptors is an adult who received the AZD1222 COVID-19 vaccine. CDR3s include the opening cysteine and the closing phenylalanine or tryptophan. Each record gives: clone size, V gene, D gene, J gene, CDR3 protein, CDR3 DNA. D genes are given only for firm matches. The size of a clone is reported for some rows only, either as once, few or many, or as a class for expanded clones.

clone size: once; V gene: TRBV27; D gene: .; J gene: TRBJ2-7; CDR3 protein: CASSVRTAAYEQYF; CDR3 DNA: TGTGCCAGCAGTGTCCGGACAGCAGCCTACGAGCAGTACTTC
clone size: .; V gene: TRBV5-8; D gene: .; J gene: TRBJ2-6; CDR3 protein: CASSPRSGANVLTF; CDR3 DNA: TGTGCCAGCAGCCCGCGCTCAGGGGCCAACGTCCTGACTTTC
clone size: .; V gene: TRBV27; D gene: .; J gene: TRBJ2-7; CDR3 protein: CASSLKVYSYEQYF; CDR3 DNA: TGTGCCAGCAGTTTAAAGGTCTACTCCTACGAGCAGTACTTC
clone size: .; V gene: TRBV3-1/TRBV3-2; D gene: .; J gene: TRBJ2-3; CDR3 protein: CASSLLLATADTQYF; CDR3 DNA: TGTGCCAGCAGCCTCCTACTAGCCACGGCTGATACGCAGTATTTT
clone size: .; V gene: TRBV5-6; D gene: TRBD1; J gene: TRBJ2-2; CDR3 protein: CASSYGQGFGGELFF; CDR3 DNA: TGTGCCAGCAGCTACGGACAGGGGTTTGGCGGGGAGCTGTTTTTT
clone size: .; V gene: TRBV6-4; D gene: TRBD1; J gene: TRBJ1-1; CDR3 protein: CASSVTGEGNTEAFF; CDR3 DNA: TGTGCCAGCAGCGTGACAGGGGAGGGGAACACTGAAGCTTTCTTT
clone size: .; V gene: TRBV7-9; D gene: .; J gene: TRBJ2-2; CDR3 protein: CASSLGYGELFF; CDR3 DNA: TGTGCCAGCAGCTTAGGGTACGGGGAGCTGTTTTTT
clone size: once; V gene: TRBV27; D gene: .; J gene: TRBJ2-3; CDR3 protein: CASSLSGPKDTQYF; CDR3 DNA: TGTGCCAGCAGTTTATCGGGCCCCAAAGATACGCAGTATTTT
clone size: .; V gene: TRBV5-4; D gene: .; J gene: TRBJ2-5; CDR3 protein: CASSYLLGSGQETQYF; CDR3 DNA: TGTGCCAGCAGCTACCTGTTGGGCAGCGGCCAAGAGACCCAGTACTTC
clone size: .; V gene: TRBV5-4; D gene: .; J gene: TRBJ2-7; CDR3 protein: CASSLGQTRTTGEQYF; CDR3 DNA: TGTGCCAGCAGCTTGGGTCAGACCCGGACTACGGGGGAGCAGTACTTC
clone size: few; V gene: TRBV11-2; D gene: .; J gene: TRBJ2-5; CDR3 protein: CASSLGRTDTQETQYF; CDR3 DNA: TGTGCCAGCAGCTTAGGCAGGACAGATACCCAAGAGACCCAGTACTTC
clone size: once; V gene: TRBV20-1; D gene: TRBD1; J gene: TRBJ1-5; CDR3 protein: CSASGQGDQPQHF; CDR3 DNA: TGCAGTGCTAGTGGGCAGGGGGATCAGCCCCAGCATTTT
clone size: .; V gene: TRBV18; D gene: .; J gene: TRBJ1-2; CDR3 protein: CASSPARVEGYTF; CDR3 DNA: TGTGCCAGCTCACCAGCTCGGGTTGAAGGCTACACCTTC
clone size: .; V gene: TRBV19; D gene: .; J gene: TRBJ1-5; CDR3 protein: CASRRGAYNQPQHF; CDR3 DNA: TGTGCCAGTAGACGAGGGGCTTACAATCAGCCCCAGCATTTT
clone size: .; V gene: TRBV2; D gene: .; J gene: TRBJ2-7; CDR3 protein: CAAGSAYEQYF; CDR3 DNA: TGTGCCGCAGGGTCCGCCTACGAGCAGTACTTC
clone size: .; V gene: TRBV7-6; D gene: .; J gene: TRBJ1-2; CDR3 protein: CASSSQTGYGYTF; CDR3 DNA: TGTGCCAGCAGCTCCCAGACAGGCTATGGCTACACCTTC
clone size: .; V gene: TRBV7-8; D gene: .; J gene: TRBJ1-1; CDR3 protein: CASSLASGTEAFF; CDR3 DNA: TGTGCCAGCAGCTTAGCAAGTGGCACTGAAGCTTTCTTT
clone size: .; V gene: TRBV11-2; D gene: .; J gene: TRBJ1-1; CDR3 protein: CASSLSAEAFF; CDR3 DNA: TGTGCCAGCAGCTTAAGTGCTGAAGCTTTCTTT
clone size: .; V gene: TRBV7-2; D gene: TRBD1; J gene: TRBJ1-6; CDR3 protein: CASTGQGWGNSPLHF; CDR3 DNA: TGTGCCAGCACCGGACAGGGTTGGGGTAATTCACCCCTCCACTTT
clone size: .; V gene: TRBV11-3; D gene: .; J gene: TRBJ2-5; CDR3 protein: CASSFGVQETQYF; CDR3 DNA: TGTGCCAGCAGCTTTGGAGTCCAAGAGACCCAGTACTTC
clone size: .; V gene: TRBV27; D gene: .; J gene: TRBJ1-2; CDR3 protein: CASSLGQLYGYTF; CDR3 DNA: TGTGCCAGCAGTTTGGGCCAACTCTATGGCTACACCTTC
clone size: few; V gene: TRBV7-9; D gene: TRBD1; J gene: TRBJ1-3; CDR3 protein: CASSSQGGGGNTIYF; CDR3 DNA: TGTGCCAGCAGCTCTCAGGGGGGTGGCGGAAACACCATATATTTT
clone size: .; V gene: TRBV5-1; D gene: TRBD1; J gene: TRBJ1-4; CDR3 protein: CASSFGTGAWGVGEKLFF; CDR3 DNA: TGCGCCAGCAGCTTCGGGACAGGGGCATGGGGTGTAGGTGAAAAACTGTTTTTT
clone size: .; V gene: TRBV28; D gene: .; J gene: TRBJ2-3; CDR3 protein: CASSLAPWGRGTDTQYF; CDR3 DNA: TGTGCCAGCAGTTTAGCCCCATGGGGGCGGGGCACAGATACGCAGTATTTT
clone size: .; V gene: TRBV5-1; D gene: TRBD2; J gene: TRBJ2-3; CDR3 protein: CASSLGASGSGGTDTQYF; CDR3 DNA: TGCGCCAGCAGCTTGGGGGCTAGCGGGAGTGGGGGCACAGATACGCAGTATTTT
clone size: .; V gene: TRBV19; D gene: TRBD1; J gene: TRBJ1-2; CDR3 protein: CASRTGTGGSYGYTF; CDR3 DNA: TGTGCCAGTAGGACCGGGACAGGGGGCAGCTATGGCTACACCTTC
clone size: .; V gene: TRBV7-8; D gene: .; J gene: TRBJ1-2; CDR3 protein: CASSFTAYGYTF; CDR3 DNA: TGTGCCAGCAGCTTTACAGCATATGGCTACACCTTC
clone size: many; V gene: TRBV6-5; D gene: .; J gene: TRBJ2-7; CDR3 protein: CASSQTYEQYF; CDR3 DNA: TGTGCCAGCAGCCAAACCTACGAGCAGTACTTC
clone size: .; V gene: TRBV9; D gene: TRBD1; J gene: TRBJ1-5; CDR3 protein: CASSRDRDQPQHF; CDR3 DNA: TGTGCCAGCAGCCGGGACAGAGATCAGCCCCAGCATTTT